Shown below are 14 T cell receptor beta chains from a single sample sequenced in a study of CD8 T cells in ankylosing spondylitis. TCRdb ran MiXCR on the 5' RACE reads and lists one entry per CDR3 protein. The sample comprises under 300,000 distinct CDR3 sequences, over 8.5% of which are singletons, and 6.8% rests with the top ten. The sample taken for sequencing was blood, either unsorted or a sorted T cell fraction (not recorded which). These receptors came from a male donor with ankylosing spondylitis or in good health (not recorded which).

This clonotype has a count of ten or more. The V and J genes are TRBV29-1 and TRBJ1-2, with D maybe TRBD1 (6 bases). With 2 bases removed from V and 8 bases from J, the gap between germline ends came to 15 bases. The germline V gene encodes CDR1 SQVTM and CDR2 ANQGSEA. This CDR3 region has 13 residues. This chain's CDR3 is CSVENLGAQGYTF. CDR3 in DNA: TGCAGCGTTGAAAATCTGGGGGCGCAAGGCTACACCTTC.

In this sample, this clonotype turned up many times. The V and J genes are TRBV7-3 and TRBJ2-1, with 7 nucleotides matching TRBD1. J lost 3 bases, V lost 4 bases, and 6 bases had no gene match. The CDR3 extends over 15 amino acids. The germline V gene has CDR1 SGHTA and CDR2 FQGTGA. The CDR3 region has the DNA TGTGCCAGCAGCTCGGACAGGAGGAACTACAATGAGCAGTTCTTC. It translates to CASSSDRRNYNEQFF.

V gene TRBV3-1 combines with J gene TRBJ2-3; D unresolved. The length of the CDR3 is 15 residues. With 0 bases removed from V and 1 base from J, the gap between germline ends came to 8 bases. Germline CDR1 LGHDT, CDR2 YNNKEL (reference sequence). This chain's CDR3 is CASSQENYRTDTQYF. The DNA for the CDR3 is TGTGCCAGCAGCCAAGAAAACTATCGCACAGATACGCAGTATTTT.

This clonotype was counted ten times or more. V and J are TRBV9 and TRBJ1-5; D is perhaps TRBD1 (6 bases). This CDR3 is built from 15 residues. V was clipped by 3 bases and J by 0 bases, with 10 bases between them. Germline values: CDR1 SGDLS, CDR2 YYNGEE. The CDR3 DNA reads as TGTGCCAGCAGCGCACAGGGCCATAGCAATCAGCCCCAGCATTTT. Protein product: CASSAQGHSNQPQHF.

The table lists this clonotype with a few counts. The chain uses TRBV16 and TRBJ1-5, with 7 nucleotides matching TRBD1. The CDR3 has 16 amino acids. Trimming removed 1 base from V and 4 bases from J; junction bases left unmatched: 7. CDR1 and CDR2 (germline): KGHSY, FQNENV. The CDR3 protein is CASSQWGRGQNQPQHF. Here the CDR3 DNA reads TGTGCCAGCAGCCAATGGGGTAGGGGGCAAAATCAGCCCCAGCATTTT.

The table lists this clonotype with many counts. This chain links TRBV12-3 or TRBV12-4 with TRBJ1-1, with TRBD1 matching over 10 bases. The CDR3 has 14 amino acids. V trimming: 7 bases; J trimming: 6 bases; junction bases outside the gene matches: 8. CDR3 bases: TGTGCCAGCAACTCCGGGACAGGGGTCGCTGAAGCTTTCTTT. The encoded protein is CASNSGTGVAEAFF.

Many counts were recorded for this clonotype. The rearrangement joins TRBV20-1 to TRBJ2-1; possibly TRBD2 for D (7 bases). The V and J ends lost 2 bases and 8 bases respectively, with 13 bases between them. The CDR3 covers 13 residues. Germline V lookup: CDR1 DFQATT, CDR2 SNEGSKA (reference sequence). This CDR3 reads CSARRAGADEQFF. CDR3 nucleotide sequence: TGCAGTGCTAGAAGGGCGGGGGCCGATGAGCAGTTCTTC.

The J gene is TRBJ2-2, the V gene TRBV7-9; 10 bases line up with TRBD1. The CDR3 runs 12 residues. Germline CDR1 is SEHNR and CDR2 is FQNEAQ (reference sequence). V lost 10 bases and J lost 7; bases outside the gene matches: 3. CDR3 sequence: CAMTGGSGELFF. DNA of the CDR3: TGTGCCATGACAGGGGGCAGCGGGGAGCTGTTTTTT.

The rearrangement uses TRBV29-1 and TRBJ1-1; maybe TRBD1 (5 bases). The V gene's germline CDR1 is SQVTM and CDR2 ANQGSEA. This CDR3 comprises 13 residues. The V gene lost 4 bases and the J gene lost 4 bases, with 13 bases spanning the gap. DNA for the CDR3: TGCAGCGTTGCAGGGCGGGGGTCCACTGAAGCTTTCTTT. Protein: CSVAGRGSTEAFF. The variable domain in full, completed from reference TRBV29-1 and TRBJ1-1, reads SAVISQKPSRDICQRGTSLTIQCQVDSQVTMMFWYRQQPGQSLTLIATANQGSEATYESGFVIDKFPISRPNLTFSTLTVSNMSPEDSSIYLCSVAGRGSTEAFFGQGTRLTVV.

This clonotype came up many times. The CDR3 coding sequence is TGTGCCAGCAGTTTCAGCAATCAGCCCCAGCATTTT. This codes for CASSFSNQPQHF. The chain carries TRBV12-3 or TRBV12-4 and TRBJ1-5; D gene uncertain. V lost 3 bases and J 1 base, leaving 1 base between the germline ends. The CDR3 has 12 amino acids.

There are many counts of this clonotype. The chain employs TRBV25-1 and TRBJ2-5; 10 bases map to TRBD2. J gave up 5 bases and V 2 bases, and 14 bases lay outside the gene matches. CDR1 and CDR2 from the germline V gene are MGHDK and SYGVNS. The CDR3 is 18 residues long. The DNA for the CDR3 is TGTGCCAGCAGTGAACTGAAGCGGGAGGGCCCGGCGGGGGAGACCCAGTACTTC. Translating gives CASSELKREGPAGETQYF.

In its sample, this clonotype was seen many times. CDR3 coding DNA: TGCGCCAGCAGCCAAGCATTGGGTCGGGATACGCAGTATTTT. It codes for CASSQALGRDTQYF. The chain recombines TRBV4-1 with TRBJ2-3; no clear D gene. The CDR3 loop spans 14 amino acids. Trimming left V 1 base short and J 6 bases short, with 11 bases between. CDR1 and CDR2 (germline): MGHRA, YSYEKL.

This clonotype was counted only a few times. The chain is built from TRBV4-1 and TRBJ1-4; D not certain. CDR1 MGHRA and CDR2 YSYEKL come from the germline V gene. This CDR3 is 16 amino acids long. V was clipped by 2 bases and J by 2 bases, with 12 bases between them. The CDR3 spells CASSQIGPGTNEKLFF. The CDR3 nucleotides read TGCGCCAGCAGCCAAATAGGGCCTGGGACTAATGAAAAACTGTTTTTT.

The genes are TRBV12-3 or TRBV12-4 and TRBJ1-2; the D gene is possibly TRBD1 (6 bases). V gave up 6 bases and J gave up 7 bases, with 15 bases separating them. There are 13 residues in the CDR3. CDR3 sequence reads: CASRIGTSFGYTF. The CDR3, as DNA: TGTGCCAGCAGGATTGGGACATCTTTTGGCTACACCTTC.